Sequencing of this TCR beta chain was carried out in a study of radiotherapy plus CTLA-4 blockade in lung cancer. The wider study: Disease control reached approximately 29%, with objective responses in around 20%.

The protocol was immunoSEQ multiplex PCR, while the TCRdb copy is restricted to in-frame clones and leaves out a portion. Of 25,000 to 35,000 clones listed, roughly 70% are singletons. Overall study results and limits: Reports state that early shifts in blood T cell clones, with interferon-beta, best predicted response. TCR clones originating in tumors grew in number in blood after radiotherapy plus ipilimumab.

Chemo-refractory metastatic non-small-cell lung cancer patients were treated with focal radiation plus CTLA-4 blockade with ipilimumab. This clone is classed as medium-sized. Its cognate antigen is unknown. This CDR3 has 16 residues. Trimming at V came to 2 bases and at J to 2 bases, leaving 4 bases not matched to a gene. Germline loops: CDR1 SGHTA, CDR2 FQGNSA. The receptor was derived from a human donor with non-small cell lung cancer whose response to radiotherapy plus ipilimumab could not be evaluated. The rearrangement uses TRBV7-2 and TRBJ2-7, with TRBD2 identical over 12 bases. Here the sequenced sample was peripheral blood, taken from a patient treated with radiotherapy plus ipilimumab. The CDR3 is CASSLSSGRVPYEQYF. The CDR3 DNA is TGTGCCAGCAGCTTATCTAGCGGGAGGGTACCCTACGAGCAGTACTTC.